The clone carrying this TCR beta chain was picked up a small number of times. Trimming pared 2 bases from V and 9 bases from J, leaving 5 bases between. Germline V lookup: CDR1 SGHVS, CDR2 FNYEAQ. The CDR3 contains 11 residues. Every donor provided 7.5 to 10 milliliters of peripheral blood. The data were taken from a study of blood T cells in healthy people across ages. Next came a second PCR, run for about 7 to 12 cycles, which used a sample-barcoded 5' primer along with a J-beta primer mix. TCRdb passed the 5' RACE reads through MiXCR, listing each CDR3 protein once. The sample has 550,000 to 800,000 distinct CDR3 sequences, around a fifth seen once.

The receptor was isolated from a man between 70 and 80 years old in good health. Material for sequencing was blood. The V and J genes are TRBV7-6 and TRBJ2-1; D remains ambiguous. In DNA, the CDR3 is TGTGCCAGCAGCTTAACGAGTGAGCAGTTCTTC. Encoded protein: CASSLTSEQFF. Filled out from reference TRBV7-6 and TRBJ2-1, the complete variable domain reads GAGVSQSPRYKVTKRGQDVALRCDPISGHVSLYWYRQALGQGPEFLTYFNYEAQQDKSGLPNDRFSAERPEGSISTLTIQRTEQRDSAMYRCASSLTSEQFFGPGTRLTVL.